The clone carrying this T cell receptor (beta chain) was counted between two and nine times. These data originate in a study of patients and donors after allogeneic stem cell transplantation. TCRdb fed the RT-PCR reads into MiXCR, producing one record per CDR3 protein. The data contain about a million distinct CDR3 sequences, about a sixth of them seen just once; the ten biggest clones take up under 6.5%. Germline V gene data show CDR1 as SGHAT and CDR2 as FQNNGV. V gave up 5 bases and J gave up 4 bases, with 18 bases separating them. The CDR3 is made up of 16 amino acids. Material: blood, either unsorted or a sorted T cell fraction (not recorded which). The clonotype originates from a human donor who was either an allogeneic HSCT recipient or a stem cell or donor lymphocyte infusion donor (not recorded which). It is not recorded whose cells these are; they may come from a transplant donor. The chain recombines TRBV11-2 with TRBJ2-1; D may correspond to TRBD1 or TRBD2 (5 bases each). The CDR3 reads CASSLSGSRLYNEQFF. The DNA of the CDR3 is TGTGCCAGCAGCCTGTCAGGGAGCCGCCTATACAATGAGCAGTTCTTC.